This entry lists 25 T cell receptor beta chains sequenced from one sample in a study of shared T cell receptors in the human thymus. Generated by immunoSEQ multiplex PCR, the TCRdb table keeps only in-frame clones and is missing some. The repertoire has 720,000 or so clones, approximately 83% of them found once; the top ten carry around 0.0094%. The sample was also linked to a second study, of human thymus T cells.

The material sequenced was thymocytes. The source is a girl under three years old with a congenital heart defect.

This clone was seen a handful of times. The chain has TRBV28 and TRBJ1-5; the match to TRBD1 covers 9 bases. The ends lost 5 bases at V and 3 bases at J; junction bases unmatched: 8. Germline CDR1 is MDHEN and CDR2 is SYDVKM. The CDR3 length is 16 residues. The CDR3 loop is CASSPTGTGFNQPQHF. The CDR3 DNA is TGTGCCAGCAGTCCTACCGGGACAGGGTTCAATCAGCCCCAGCATTTT.

The gene calls are TRBV15 and TRBJ2-7; tentatively, D is TRBD1 (5 bases). V lost 5 bases, J lost 2 bases, and 22 bases lay in between. CDR1 is LNHNV, CDR2 YYDKDF, per germline (reference sequence). There are 17 residues in the CDR3. The CDR3 DNA reads TGTGCCACCAGCTCACCTACTATTAAGGGGAATCCCTACGAGCAGTACTTC. This sequence encodes CATSSPTIKGNPYEQYF.

The V gene is TRBV7-9, the J gene TRBJ2-2; D is possibly TRBD2 (6 bases). V gave up 2 bases and J gave up 2 bases, with 15 bases separating them. The CDR3 has 17 residues. The germline V gene has CDR1 SEHNR and CDR2 FQNEAQ (reference sequence). The CDR3 here is CASSLCAGTVNTGELFF. DNA of the CDR3: TGTGCCAGCAGCTTATGCGCCGGGACTGTAAACACCGGGGAGCTGTTTTTT.

This chain uses TRBV10-3 with TRBJ2-3, with a weak D call TRBD2 (6 bases). Trimming shortened V by 11 bases and J by 4 bases, and 13 bases separated the two germline ends. This CDR3 has 12 residues. In germline, CDR1 is ENHRY, CDR2 SYGVKD. The CDR3 DNA sequence: TGTGCCCTGGGGGACTTTCCAGATACGCAGTATTTT. It translates to CALGDFPDTQYF.

The rearrangement uses TRBV27 and TRBJ2-1, with D possibly TRBD2 on 5 matching bases. The germline CDR1 and CDR2 sequences are MNHEY and SMNVEV (reference sequence). V lost 2 bases and J 0 bases, leaving 14 bases between the germline ends. This CDR3 region has 17 residues. The CDR3 is CASSLGLQPLSYNEQFF. DNA of the CDR3: TGTGCCAGCAGTTTAGGACTCCAACCTCTCTCCTACAATGAGCAGTTCTTC.

The chain has TRBV11-2 and TRBJ2-1; D might be TRBD2 (6 bases). The CDR3 sequence is 16 residues long. Germline CDR1 is SGHAT and CDR2 is FQNNGV. With 5 bases removed from V and 9 bases from J, the gap between germline ends came to 23 bases. CDR3 sequence (DNA): TGTGCCAGCAGCAAGTGGGACTGGTTCGGAATCGGTGAGCAGTTCTTC. It is translated as CASSKWDWFGIGEQFF.

CDR3 sequence: CASSLLVGHPTRGQYF. CDR3 sequence (DNA): TGTGCCAGCAGTTTATTAGTGGGACATCCGACGAGGGGGCAGTACTTC. This chain joins TRBV28 and TRBJ2-7; D is possibly TRBD1 (6 bases). Germline loops: CDR1 MDHEN, CDR2 SYDVKM. The CDR3 spans 16 residues. The V gene lost 1 base and the J gene lost 9 bases, with 22 bases spanning the gap.

The genes are TRBV5-1 and TRBJ2-1; 7 nucleotides line up with TRBD1. The V gene's germline CDR1 is SGHRS and CDR2 YFSETQ. This CDR3 is built from 15 residues. The junction had 7 bases not matched to a gene; V was cut back by 0 bases and J by 7 bases. The CDR3 DNA sequence: TGCGCCAGCAGCTTGGAGCCTAACAGGGGTAATGAGCAGTTCTTC. Its translation: CASSLEPNRGNEQFF.

This sequence joins TRBV29-1 and TRBJ1-1, with D unresolved. Germline V gene data show CDR1 as SQVTM and CDR2 as ANQGSEA. CDR3 length equals 14 residues. The ends were cut back, 4 bases at V and 0 bases at J, with 12 bases in the middle. The CDR3 protein is CSVAGDSMNTEAFF. The CDR3 nucleotides read TGCAGCGTTGCCGGTGATTCGATGAACACTGAAGCTTTCTTT. Based on the CDR3 plus reference TRBV29-1 and TRBJ1-1, the full variable domain is SAVISQKPSRDICQRGTSLTIQCQVDSQVTMMFWYRQQPGQSLTLIATANQGSEATYESGFVIDKFPISRPNLTFSTLTVSNMSPEDSSIYLCSVAGDSMNTEAFFGQGTRLTVV.

The chain uses TRBV9 and TRBJ2-7; TRBD2 might be the D (5 bases). The CDR3 sequence is 15 residues long. V was clipped by 0 bases and J by 3 bases, with 13 bases between them. Germline CDR1 SGDLS, CDR2 YYNGEE. The CDR3 sequence: CASSVGPGLVYEQYF. The CDR3 bases are TGTGCCAGCAGCGTAGGCCCAGGACTCGTCTACGAGCAGTACTTC.

The genes are TRBV6-5 and TRBJ2-7, with 12 nucleotides matching TRBD1. With 5 bases clipped from V and 3 bases from J, the junction kept 5 bases outside the gene matches. Germline V gene data show CDR1 as MNHEY and CDR2 as SVGAGI. This CDR3 comprises 15 residues. In nucleotides, the CDR3 is TGTGCCAGCAGTGGCCGGGACAGGGGGCTCTACGAGCAGTACTTC. Its protein is CASSGRDRGLYEQYF.

CDR3 bases: TGTGCCAGCAGTGAAGCGCACGAGAATACGGAACTACGGGAGCAGTACTTC. Translation gives CASSEAHENTELREQYF. The J gene is TRBJ2-7, the V gene TRBV6-1, with D hard to call. The germline gives CDR1 MNHNS, CDR2 SASEGT. The CDR3 runs 17 residues. Trimming took off 0 bases at V and 7 bases at J, with 22 bases between the two ends.

The genes are TRBV18 and TRBJ2-7; 7 bases are shared with TRBD1. The CDR3 sequence is 14 residues long. V was pared by 3 bases and J by 5 bases, with 7 bases of the junction left unmatched. CDR1 and CDR2 (germline): KGHSH, LQKENI. The CDR3 is CASSPQGVGNEQYF. In nucleotides, the CDR3 is TGTGCCAGCTCACCCCAGGGGGTAGGGAACGAGCAGTACTTC.

The J gene is TRBJ2-5, the V gene TRBV5-4, with a tentative D call TRBD1 (5 bases). Germline CDR1 and CDR2: SGHNT and YYREEE (reference sequence). V gave up 0 bases and J gave up 3 bases, with 6 bases separating them. The CDR3 length is 13 residues. As DNA, the CDR3 is TGTGCCAGCAGCTTGGGGGGCGAAGAGACCCAGTACTTC. It translates to CASSLGGEETQYF. Full variable domain (rest looked up from reference TRBV5-4 and TRBJ2-5): ETGVTQSPTHLIKTRGQQVTLRCSSQSGHNTVSWYQQALGQGPQFIFQYYREEENGRGNFPPRFSGLQFPNYSSELNVNALELDDSALYLCASSLGGEETQYFGPGTRLLVL.

V and J are TRBV11-3 and TRBJ2-2; tentative D call: TRBD1 (6 bases). CDR1 is SGHNT and CDR2 is YENEEA in the germline V gene. The CDR3 totals 16 residues. The V end lost 4 bases, the J end lost 5 bases, and 17 bases lay between the germline ends. The CDR3 sequence: CASSSGGQNSTGELFF. CDR3 coding DNA: TGTGCCAGCAGCTCCGGCGGACAGAATTCTACCGGGGAGCTGTTTTTT. The variable domain in full, with the rest retrieved from reference TRBV11-3 and TRBJ2-2, is EAGVVQSPRYKIIEKKQPVAFWCNPISGHNTLYWYLQNLGQGPELLIRYENEEAVDDSQLPKDRFSAERLKGVDSTLKIQPAELGDSAVYLCASSSGGQNSTGELFFGEGSRLTVL.

The chain carries TRBV9 and TRBJ2-7; TRBD1 agrees at 11 bases. V lost 0 bases to trimming and J lost 3 bases; unmatched junction nucleotides: 2. Germline-derived CDR1 and CDR2 are SGDLS and YYNGEE. The CDR3 contains 15 residues. The CDR3 loop is CASSVVDRGLYEQYF. The CDR3 region has the DNA TGTGCCAGCAGCGTAGTGGACAGGGGGCTCTACGAGCAGTACTTC. The full variable domain, its missing parts supplied by reference TRBV9 and TRBJ2-7, is DSGVTQTPKHLITATGQRVTLRCSPRSGDLSVYWYQQSLDQGLQFLIQYYNGEERAKGNILERFSAQQFPDLHSELNLSSLELGDSALYFCASSVVDRGLYEQYFGPGTRLTVT.

V usage is TRBV4-3 and J usage is TRBJ1-1, with TRBD1 matching 7 bases. Germline assignment: CDR1 LGHNA and CDR2 YSLEER. The CDR3 totals 17 residues. V dropped 0 bases and J dropped 3; count of bases not matched to a gene: 10. The CDR3 nucleotides are TGCGCCAGCAGCCAAGATTGTCTAGGACAGGAAGACACTGAAGCTTTCTTT. Protein product: CASSQDCLGQEDTEAFF.

This clone was seen just once. The chain joins TRBV19 to TRBJ2-7, with 7 bases that match TRBD2. The germline V gene has CDR1 LNHDA and CDR2 SQIVND (reference sequence). The J segment lost 6 bases and the V segment lost 1 base, leaving 12 bases of the junction unmatched. This CDR3 is built from 16 residues. The chain's CDR3 is CASSIVTGHRGGEQYF. CDR3 nucleotides: TGTGCCAGTAGTATAGTTACGGGGCACCGCGGGGGCGAGCAGTACTTC.

The chain joins TRBV7-9 to TRBJ1-1; D may be TRBD1 (6 bases). This CDR3 has 15 residues. The V gene's germline CDR1 is SEHNR and CDR2 FQNEAQ (reference sequence). Trimming shortened V by 5 bases and J by 7 bases, and 20 bases separated the two germline ends. The CDR3 bases are TGTGCCAGCAGCATACCCGAGAGGGGGAGGGGTGAAGCTTTCTTT. It specifies CASSIPERGRGEAFF.

V gene TRBV6-1 combines with J gene TRBJ1-2; TRBD1 matches at 9 bases. The CDR3 runs to 17 residues. Germline V gives CDR1 MNHNS, CDR2 SASEGT. The V gene end was trimmed by 4 bases and the J gene end by 0 bases; junction bases not matched to a gene: 9. The CDR3 here is CASSGLEGQGPNYGYTF. The CDR3 bases are TGTGCCAGCAGTGGACTTGAGGGACAGGGCCCTAACTATGGCTACACCTTC.

This clone was observed once. This chain joins TRBV4-3 and TRBJ1-2; TRBD1 matches 12 bases. With V trimmed by 0 bases and J by 10 bases, 27 bases remained unmatched. The CDR3 length is 22 residues. Per the germline V gene, CDR1 is LGHNA and CDR2 is YSLEER. This CDR3 reads CASSQDRREGGTGGENPFVYTF. Written as DNA, the CDR3 is TGCGCCAGCAGCCAAGATCGGCGAGAGGGTGGGACAGGGGGCGAAAACCCCTTTGTCTACACCTTC.

The chain has TRBV7-2 and TRBJ2-5, with D uncertain. Trimming cost V 1 base and J 2 bases, with 11 bases left between them. This CDR3 spans 15 amino acids. The V gene's germline CDR1 is SGHTA and CDR2 FQGNSA. As DNA, the CDR3 is TGTGCCAGCAGCTTAGTACGGCAGACACAAGAGACCCAGTACTTC. Its protein is CASSLVRQTQETQYF.

This chain uses TRBV4-1 with TRBJ1-4; unclear D gene. V lost 1 base and J lost 6, with 15 bases in between. Germline lookup yields CDR1 MGHRA and CDR2 YSYEKL. This CDR3 comprises 16 residues. In nucleotides, the CDR3 is TGCGCCAGCAGCCAAGGCGGAAGAACCCATGATGAAAAACTGTTTTTT. Translated: CASSQGGRTHDEKLFF.

The CDR3 bases are TGTGCCAGCAGCTTAGAAGGCCCCCGGGCGGGGGTCAGCTCCTACGAGCAGTACTTC. It specifies CASSLEGPRAGVSSYEQYF. The chain joins TRBV11-2 to TRBJ2-7; TRBD2 matches 7 bases. The CDR3 totals 19 residues. V lost 0 bases and J lost 0; bases outside the gene matches: 14. The germline V gene encodes CDR1 SGHAT and CDR2 FQNNGV.

The V gene is TRBV5-4, the J gene TRBJ1-2; 9 bases are a match to TRBD1. J was trimmed by 4 bases and V by 6 bases; bases with no gene match: 16. CDR3 length: 17 amino acids. CDR1 is SGHNT, CDR2 YYREEE, per germline (reference sequence). CDR3 sequence reads: CASIPGTGPPLGYGYTF. As DNA, the CDR3 is TGTGCCAGCATCCCCGGGACAGGGCCCCCCCTGGGCTATGGCTACACCTTC.